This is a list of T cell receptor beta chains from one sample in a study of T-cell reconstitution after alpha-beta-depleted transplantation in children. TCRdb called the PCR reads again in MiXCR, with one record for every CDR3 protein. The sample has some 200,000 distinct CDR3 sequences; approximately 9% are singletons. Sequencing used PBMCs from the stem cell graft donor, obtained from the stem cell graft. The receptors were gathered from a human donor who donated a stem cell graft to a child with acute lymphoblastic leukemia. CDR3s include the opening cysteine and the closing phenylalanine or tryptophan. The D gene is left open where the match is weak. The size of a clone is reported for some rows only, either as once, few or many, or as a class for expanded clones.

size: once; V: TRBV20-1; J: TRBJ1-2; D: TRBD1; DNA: TGCAGTGCTCCAGCGGACAGGGGGAACTATGGCTACACCTTC; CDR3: CSAPADRGNYGYTF
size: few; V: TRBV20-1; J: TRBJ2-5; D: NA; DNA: TGCAGTGCTAGATTGCCGTGGGACCTCTGGGAGACCCAGTACTTC; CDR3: CSARLPWDLWETQYF
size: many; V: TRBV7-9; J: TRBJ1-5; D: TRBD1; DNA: TGTGCCAGCAGCCCCGGACAGGGGGCGGATCAGCCCCAGCATTTT; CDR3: CASSPGQGADQPQHF
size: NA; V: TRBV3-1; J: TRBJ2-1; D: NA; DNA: TGTGCCAGCAGCCAGCCAGGGGTACATTCCTACAATGAGCAGTTCTTC; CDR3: CASSQPGVHSYNEQFF
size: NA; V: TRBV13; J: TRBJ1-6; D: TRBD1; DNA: TGTGCCAGCAGCCACGGGATAGGGGGCGTGTATAATTCACCCCTCCACTTT; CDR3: CASSHGIGGVYNSPLHF
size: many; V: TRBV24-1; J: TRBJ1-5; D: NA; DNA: TGTGCCACCAGTGATTTGGGGGCCAGGGGTGGCAATCAGCCCCAGCATTTT; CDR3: CATSDLGARGGNQPQHF
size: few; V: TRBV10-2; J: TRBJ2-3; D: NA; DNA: TGCGCCAGCATGGAGGCGCCAGGCGCAGATACGCAGTATTTT; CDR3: CASMEAPGADTQYF
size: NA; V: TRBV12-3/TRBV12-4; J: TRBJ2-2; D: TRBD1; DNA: TGTGCCAGCAGGACACCTGGGACAGTGGATTCCCCGAACACCGGGGAGCTGTTTTTT; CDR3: CASRTPGTVDSPNTGELFF
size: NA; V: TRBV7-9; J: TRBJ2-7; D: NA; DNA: TGTGCCAGCAGCTCCGGGAGAATCGGCGAGCAGTACTTC; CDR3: CASSSGRIGEQYF
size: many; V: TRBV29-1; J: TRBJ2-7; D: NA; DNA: TGCAGCGTTGAAGAGGGTGGGGGCTACGAGCAGTACTTC; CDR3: CSVEEGGGYEQYF
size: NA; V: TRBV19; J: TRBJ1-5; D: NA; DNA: TGTGCCAGTAGTGGGGACGGAGATAGGCCCCAGCATTTT; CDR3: CASSGDGDRPQHF
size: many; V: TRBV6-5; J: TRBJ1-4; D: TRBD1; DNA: TGTGCCAGCAGTTACTCGCCGGGACAGGGGTATGAAAAACTGTTTTTT; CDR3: CASSYSPGQGYEKLFF
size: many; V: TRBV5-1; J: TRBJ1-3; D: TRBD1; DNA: TGCGCCAGCAGCGTTGGGACAGGGACTGGAAACACCATATATTTT; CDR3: CASSVGTGTGNTIYF
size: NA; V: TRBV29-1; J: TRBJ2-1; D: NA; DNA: TGCAGCGTTGAACGGTTCACGGGGCCCTACAATGAGCAGTTCTTC; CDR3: CSVERFTGPYNEQFF
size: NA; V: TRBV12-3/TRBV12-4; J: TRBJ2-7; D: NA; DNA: TGTGCCAGCAGTTTAGGTAGCTGGGATGGCGAGCAGTACTTC; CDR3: CASSLGSWDGEQYF
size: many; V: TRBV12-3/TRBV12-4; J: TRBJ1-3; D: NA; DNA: TGTGCCAGCAGTTCCCGGAGGGGGATTGGAAACACCATATATTTT; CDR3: CASSSRRGIGNTIYF